The rows below give T cell receptor beta chains drawn from one sample of a study of OX40 agonist ivuxolimab in advanced cancers. Sequenced by immunoSEQ multiplex PCR; TCRdb stores in-frame clones only, minus some. This sample has about 15,000 clones, with 78% found just once. The source was CD4+ or CD8+ T cells sorted from blood, collected in a trial of the OX40 agonist ivuxolimab. All receptors derive from an adult with an advanced solid tumor such as melanoma, head and neck, liver or kidney cancer. Both conserved end residues are part of each CDR3. D genes are given only for firm matches. The size of a clone is reported for some rows only, either as once, few or many, or as a class for expanded clones.

TRBJ2-5	TRBD2	TRBV11-2	NA	TGTGCCAGCAGCCAGGGTGGGGCTAGCGGCTACCAAGAGACCCAGTACTTC	CASSQGGASGYQETQYF
TRBJ2-5	NA	TRBV27	NA	TGTGCCAGCAGTTCCCATTGGGGGGAGACCCAGTACTTC	CASSSHWGETQYF
TRBJ2-1	TRBD2	TRBV19	NA	TGTGCCAGTAGTATCCTACACCGCTTACTAGCGGGGGACTTAAATGAGCAGTTCTTC	CASSILHRLLAGDLNEQFF
TRBJ1-1	TRBD1	TRBV18	once	TGTGCCAGCTCACCACGAAAGGGACAGGGGATCGCTGAAGCTTTCTTT	CASSPRKGQGIAEAFF
TRBJ2-1	NA	TRBV5-1	once	TGCGCCAGCAGCTTAATAAGCGGCTCCTACAATGAGCAGTTCTTC	CASSLISGSYNEQFF
TRBJ2-7	NA	TRBV7-6	NA	TGTGCCAGCAGCTTAGGGGCGGGATCCTACGAGCAGTACTTC	CASSLGAGSYEQYF
TRBJ2-3	TRBD2	TRBV7-9	NA	TGTGCCAGCAGCAAGACTAGCGGGGGAGCCACAGATACGCAGTATTTT	CASSKTSGGATDTQYF
TRBJ1-2	NA	TRBV5-6	NA	TGTGCCAGCAGCCGGGGGTCTGATGGCTACACCTTC	CASSRGSDGYTF
TRBJ2-7	TRBD1	TRBV4-3	NA	TGCGCCAGCAGCCCCGGGACAGGCACCTACGAGCAGTACTTC	CASSPGTGTYEQYF
TRBJ1-2	TRBD1	TRBV15	NA	TGTGCCACCAGCAGATCCTGGACAGGCTATGGCTACACCTTC	CATSRSWTGYGYTF
TRBJ2-1	TRBD1	TRBV9	NA	TGTGCCAGCAGCGCAAGACAGGGGCCACTATACAATGAGCAGTTCTTC	CASSARQGPLYNEQFF
TRBJ2-4	NA	TRBV15	NA	TGTGCCACCAGCAGGGAGGTGGTTCTAGCCAAAAACATTCAGTACTTC	CATSREVVLAKNIQYF
TRBJ2-1	TRBD2	TRBV27	few	TGTGCCAGCAGCTACTCTAGCGGGAGAACTATCTATGAGCAGTTCTTC	CASSYSSGRTIYEQFF
TRBJ2-3	TRBD2	TRBV28	NA	TGTGCCAGCCACGAGCAGCGGGAGGGCCGGGTAGATACGCAGTATTTT	CASHEQREGRVDTQYF
TRBJ2-7	NA	TRBV7-9	NA	TGTGCCAGCAGCTTCGACACTCTCTACGAGCAGTACTTC	CASSFDTLYEQYF
TRBJ2-7	NA	TRBV7-8	NA	TGTGCCAGCAGCAAGGGCCCAAACTACGAGCAGTACTTC	CASSKGPNYEQYF
TRBJ2-1	TRBD2	TRBV5-6	NA	TGTGCCAGCAGCTTGGGGGGGACTAGCGGGCCTAGCTCCTACAATGAGCAGTTCTTC	CASSLGGTSGPSSYNEQFF
TRBJ2-7	TRBD2	TRBV11-2	NA	TGTGCCAGCAGCCCAAGACTAGCGGGAGCTTACGAGCAGTACTTC	CASSPRLAGAYEQYF
TRBJ2-7	NA	TRBV29-1	NA	TGCAGCGTTGGAGGGGGGAGCTCCTACGAGCAGTACTTC	CSVGGGSSYEQYF
TRBJ2-3	TRBD1	TRBV7-2	medium-sized	TGTGCCAGCAGCCCGGACAGGGGAAATGCCGTACGGAGCACAGATACGCAGTATTTT	CASSPDRGNAVRSTDTQYF
TRBJ2-7	TRBD1	TRBV5-1	NA	TGCGCCAGCAGCCCGAGAGGGGGCAACGAGCAGTACTTC	CASSPRGGNEQYF
TRBJ1-1	NA	TRBV5-1	NA	TGCGCCAGCAGCTGGAAGTCTGACACTGAAGCTTTCTTT	CASSWKSDTEAFF
TRBJ2-7	TRBD2	TRBV7-6	NA	TGTGCCAGCAGCCAAACTAGCGGGGTACGATACGAGCAGTACTTC	CASSQTSGVRYEQYF
TRBJ2-2	NA	TRBV21-1	NA	TGTGCCAGCAGCAAGGCGGTGGAGCGGGGGGGCACCGGGGAGCTGTTTTTT	CASSKAVERGGTGELFF
TRBJ2-4	NA	TRBV7-9	NA	TGTGCCAGCAGCTTAGTAACCTCCCTAGGGGGGGCGAACATTCAGTACTTC	CASSLVTSLGGANIQYF
TRBJ2-7	NA	TRBV7-9	NA	TGTGCCAGCAGACCGGGACATTCCTACGAGCAGTACTTC	CASRPGHSYEQYF
TRBJ2-7	NA	TRBV19	few	TGTGCCAGTAGTATAGCTGAGGGCTCCTACGAGCAGTACTTC	CASSIAEGSYEQYF
TRBJ2-2	NA	TRBV25-1	NA	TGTGCCAGCAGTGTGGCCCCCGGGGAGCTGTTTTTT	CASSVAPGELFF
TRBJ2-1	TRBD2	TRBV7-6	NA	TGTGCCAGCAGCCTAAGACTAGCGGGGAACAATGAGCAGTTCTTC	CASSLRLAGNNEQFF